What follows are 18 T cell receptor beta chains derived from one specimen sequenced in a study of cytomegalovirus exposure and HLA in healthy donors. PCR employed 60 Vbeta and 13 Jbeta primers. Profiled with immunoSEQ multiplex PCR; TCRdb holds only in-frame clones, not every one. This table holds roughly 110,000 clones, over 65% found once. Sequencing used PBMCs. These receptors were collected from a woman between 40 and 50 years old in good health and CMV-seropositive.

This clone was seen once. The CDR3 reads CAISDSRDTDTQYF. The CDR3 nucleotides read TGTGCCATCAGTGACTCTCGCGACACAGATACGCAGTATTTT. V gene TRBV10-3 combines with J gene TRBJ2-3; no firm D call. This CDR3 has 14 amino acids. Trimming removed 3 bases at V and 2 bases at J, with 9 bases between. Per germline, CDR1 ENHRY and CDR2 SYGVKD.

V usage is TRBV7-8 and J usage is TRBJ1-2; 11 nucleotides line up with TRBD1. In germline, CDR1 is SGHVS, CDR2 FQNEAQ. V was clipped by 5 bases and J by 0 bases; unmatched bases: 8. The CDR3 covers 17 residues. The CDR3 sequence is CASSQGTGGGPNYGYTF. The CDR3 DNA is TGTGCCAGCAGCCAAGGGACAGGGGGAGGGCCTAACTATGGCTACACCTTC.

As for this clone: One junction end does not reproduce the germline sequence, and a read error may be involved. This sequence joins TRBV7-7 and TRBJ2-1, with 7 bases fitting TRBD1. The CDR3 contains 14 residues. Germline loops: CDR1 SSHAT, CDR2 FNYEAQ (reference sequence). In DNA, the CDR3 is TGTGCTAGCAGCGCTCTCCGGGACAGCAATGAGCAGTTCTTC. It specifies CASSALRDSNEQFF.

V usage is TRBV6-6 and J usage is TRBJ1-4; perhaps TRBD1 as D (5 bases). The germline V gene encodes CDR1 MNHNY and CDR2 SVGAGI (reference sequence). CDR3 length equals 15 residues. V was clipped by 7 bases and J by 0 bases, with 12 bases between them. The CDR3: CASTQGVATNEKLFF. CDR3 DNA sequence: TGTGCCAGCACCCAAGGGGTTGCAACTAATGAAAAACTGTTTTTT.

The chain is built from TRBV7-2 and TRBJ1-6; tentative D call: TRBD1 (6 bases). The germline CDR1 and CDR2 sequences are SGHTA and FQGNSA. The CDR3 is 16 residues long. V lost 5 bases, J lost 5 bases, and 16 bases lay in between. The CDR3 is CASSANGGANNSPLHF. DNA for the CDR3: TGTGCCAGCAGCGCCAATGGGGGCGCGAATAATTCACCCCTCCACTTT. Together with reference TRBV7-2 and TRBJ1-6, the CDR3 gives the full variable domain: GAGVSQSPSNKVTEKGKDVELRCDPISGHTALYWYRQSLGQGLEFLIYFQGNSAPDKSGLPSDRFSAERTGGSVSTLTIQRTQQEDSAVYLCASSANGGANNSPLHFGNGTRLTVT.

This rearrangement joins TRBV5-5 to TRBJ1-4; 11 positions match TRBD1. CDR3 size: 15 residues. V shed 5 bases and J 7 bases; nucleotides not matched to a gene: 7. The germline CDR1 and CDR2 sequences are SGHKS and YYEKEE (reference sequence). This CDR3 is CASRSGTGGSEKLFF. The CDR3, as DNA: TGTGCCAGCAGATCTGGGACAGGGGGAAGTGAAAAACTGTTTTTT.

DNA of the CDR3: TGTGCCAGCAGTTTAAATTCGGTGTTGAACACTGAAGCTTTCTTT. Residues: CASSLNSVLNTEAFF. The rearrangement links TRBV27 to TRBJ1-1; D gene unclear. This CDR3 contains 15 residues. Germline V gene lookup returns CDR1 MNHEY and CDR2 SMNVEV (reference sequence). Trimming shortened V by 2 bases and J by 0 bases, and 10 bases separated the two germline ends.

The chain couples TRBV9 to TRBJ2-5, with 10 nucleotides matching TRBD2. V dropped 3 bases and J dropped 5; count of bases not matched to a gene: 7. CDR3 length equals 15 residues. Germline loops: CDR1 SGDLS, CDR2 YYNGEE. DNA for the CDR3: TGTGCCAGCAGCGCTCAGCGGGGGGGCGGGGAGACCCAGTACTTC. Its translation is CASSAQRGGGETQYF.

The chain links TRBV20-1 to TRBJ2-1; D perhaps matches TRBD1 (5 bases). The ends were cut back, 6 bases at V and 5 bases at J, with 5 bases in the middle. The V gene's germline CDR1 is DFQATT and CDR2 SNEGSKA (reference sequence). This CDR3 contains 10 residues. Here the CDR3 reads CSARDNEQFF. CDR3 sequence (DNA): TGCAGTGCCAGGGACAATGAGCAGTTCTTC.

The chain employs TRBV9 and TRBJ1-1; no firm D call. The CDR3 spans 16 residues. Germline V gene data show CDR1 as SGDLS and CDR2 as YYNGEE. Deletions cut 3 bases from V and 1 base from J, with 16 bases between. In DNA, the CDR3 is TGTGCCAGCAGCGCCGACGGGGAGCCCCCGAACACTGAAGCTTTCTTT. Protein sequence: CASSADGEPPNTEAFF. Using reference TRBV9 and TRBJ1-1 for the parts outside the CDR3, the full variable domain is DSGVTQTPKHLITATGQRVTLRCSPRSGDLSVYWYQQSLDQGLQFLIQYYNGEERAKGNILERFSAQQFPDLHSELNLSSLELGDSALYFCASSADGEPPNTEAFFGQGTRLTVV.

CDR3 protein: CASSSRGGETQYF. The CDR3 DNA reads TGTGCCAGCAGCTCCCGAGGGGGAGAGACCCAGTACTTC. The gene calls are TRBV4-2 and TRBJ2-5; a possible D gene is TRBD1 (6 bases). With 5 bases removed from V and 4 bases from J, the gap between germline ends came to 11 bases. Germline V gene data show CDR1 as LGHNA and CDR2 as YNFKEQ. This CDR3 contains 13 residues.

The rearrangement uses TRBV29-1 and TRBJ1-1; D ambiguous. CDR3 size: 15 residues. Germline V gives CDR1 SQVTM, CDR2 ANQGSEA. Trimming removed 6 bases from V and 5 bases from J, with 22 bases in between. CDR3 nucleotides: TGCAGCGTGGTGGTGAGGGCCGGGCAAAGGACTGAAGCTTTCTTT. This sequence encodes CSVVVRAGQRTEAFF.

The V and J genes are TRBV10-3 and TRBJ1-1; a possible D gene is TRBD1 (5 bases). Germline V gene data show CDR1 as ENHRY and CDR2 as SYGVKD. The CDR3 totals 13 residues. V was clipped by 0 bases and J by 8 bases, with 10 bases between them. The CDR3 sequence: CAISESSTAEAFF. Here the CDR3 DNA reads TGTGCCATCAGTGAGTCTTCGACAGCGGAAGCTTTCTTT.

The genes are TRBV5-4 and TRBJ2-1; possible D gene TRBD2, 5 bases. V lost 1 base and J 0 bases, leaving 11 bases between the germline ends. Germline values: CDR1 SGHNT, CDR2 YYREEE (reference sequence). The CDR3 loop spans 16 amino acids. CDR3 sequence (DNA): TGTGCCAGCAGCTTGACACGGGGTAACTCCTACAATGAGCAGTTCTTC. Translated, it gives CASSLTRGNSYNEQFF. The whole variable domain, filled in from reference TRBV5-4 and TRBJ2-1, reads ETGVTQSPTHLIKTRGQQVTLRCSSQSGHNTVSWYQQALGQGPQFIFQYYREEENGRGNFPPRFSGLQFPNYSSELNVNALELDDSALYLCASSLTRGNSYNEQFFGPGTRLTVL.

This chain connects TRBV30 to TRBJ2-3; 8 bases are a match to TRBD1. The CDR3 is 17 amino acids. Trimming removed 6 bases from V and 0 bases from J; junction bases left unmatched: 14. Germline assignment: CDR1 GTSNPN and CDR2 SVGIG (reference sequence). The CDR3: CACQTGETYPSTDTQYF. DNA of the CDR3: TGTGCCTGCCAGACAGGGGAAACCTACCCTAGCACAGATACGCAGTATTTT.

The chain joins TRBV7-2 to TRBJ1-2; 11 bases align to TRBD1. The junction had 10 bases not matched to a gene; V was cut back by 5 bases and J by 5 bases. The germline gives CDR1 SGHTA, CDR2 FQGNSA. CDR3 size: 16 residues. Written as DNA, the CDR3 is TGTGCCAGCAGCCTAAACCCGGGACAGGGGGTATATGGCTACACCTTC. Translating it yields CASSLNPGQGVYGYTF.

The chain couples TRBV7-5 to TRBJ2-5; TRBD2, as called in the table, went unchecked against the DNA. Matching the DNA end better, TRBJ2-7 makes the J call doubtful. TRBV7-5 is described as a pseudogene. The CDR3 runs 15 residues. The CDR3 DNA is TGTGCCAGTCCCCCGCCGGGACTAGCTCCCTACGAGCAGTACTTC. Translation gives CASPPPGLAPYEQYF.

The V call is TRBV5-1, the J call TRBJ2-5; D perhaps matches TRBD1 (6 bases). The CDR3 length is 17 residues. Trimming removed 0 bases at V and 0 bases at J, with 15 bases between. The germline gives CDR1 SGHRS, CDR2 YFSETQ. This chain's CDR3 is CASSLGQGSRYQETQYF. The CDR3 coding sequence is TGCGCCAGCAGCTTGGGGCAGGGGTCCCGGTACCAAGAGACCCAGTACTTC.